Each of the 17 T cell receptor beta chains below was sequenced from the same sample in a study of T-cell memory formation after mild COVID-19. TCRdb analysed the 5' RACE reads with MiXCR anew, one entry per CDR3 protein. Among some 410,000 distinct CDR3 sequences, 23% were seen once, and the ten largest hold about 12%. The sample comprised PBMCs or a T cell subset sorted from them (not recorded which). Receptors were obtained from an adult woman who had mild COVID-19 (a few samples of this study predate the infection). Cell type and time point are not known.

The chain links TRBV5-1 to TRBJ2-5; TRBD2 matches at 8 bases. V shed 0 bases, J shed 1 base, and the junction held 5 bases outside the gene matches. The germline V gene has CDR1 SGHRS and CDR2 YFSETQ. CDR3 size: 16 residues. CDR3 sequence (DNA): TGCGCCAGCAGCTTGGCCGGGGGGGGAACCCAAGAGACCCAGTACTTC. This sequence encodes CASSLAGGGTQETQYF.

This clonotype was counted only a few times. V is TRBV15 and J is TRBJ1-1; a possible D gene is TRBD1 (5 bases). This CDR3 has 14 residues. Trimming cost V 6 bases and J 0 bases, with 11 bases left between them. CDR1 LNHNV and CDR2 YYDKDF come from the germline V gene (reference sequence). CDR3 DNA sequence: TGTGCCACCAGTCGACAGACTATGAACACTGAAGCTTTCTTT. It translates to CATSRQTMNTEAFF.

This clonotype was observed at least ten times. The rearrangement joins TRBV9 to TRBJ2-1; D may match TRBD1 or TRBD2 (5 bases each). The CDR3 consists of 12 residues. V was shortened by 3 bases and J by 4 bases, with 5 bases between the two germline ends. CDR1 is SGDLS, CDR2 YYNGEE, per germline. CDR3 nucleotides: TGTGCCAGCAGCGGGGGGTACAATGAGCAGTTCTTC. This encodes CASSGGYNEQFF.

The chain combines TRBV6-1 with TRBJ2-2; 9 bases align to TRBD1. V shed 4 bases and J 6 bases; nucleotides not matched to a gene: 6. The CDR3 has 15 amino acids. CDR1 MNHNS and CDR2 SASEGT come from the germline V gene. The CDR3 bases are TGTGCCAGCAGTGTCCGGGACAGGGCCGCCGGGGAGCTGTTTTTT. It translates to CASSVRDRAAGELFF.

This clonotype was counted only a few times. The CDR3, as DNA: TGTGCCACCCACTGGGGAGAGGAGCAGTTCTTC. The encoded protein is CATHWGEEQFF. The chain has TRBV12-3 or TRBV12-4 and TRBJ2-1; possibly TRBD2 for D (5 bases). The V end lost 10 bases, the J end lost 10 bases, and 14 bases lay between the germline ends. This CDR3 region has 11 residues.

V gene TRBV20-1 combines with J gene TRBJ1-5; D remains ambiguous. The CDR3 is made up of 13 amino acids. Trimming shortened V by 3 bases and J by 2 bases, and 8 bases separated the two germline ends. The germline V gene has CDR1 DFQATT and CDR2 SNEGSKA (reference sequence). The CDR3 sequence: CSASRVGNQPQHF. CDR3 DNA: TGCAGTGCTAGTAGAGTTGGCAATCAGCCCCAGCATTTT.

The chain joins TRBV20-1 to TRBJ1-5; D remains unclear. The germline V gene encodes CDR1 DFQATT and CDR2 SNEGSKA (reference sequence). V lost 0 bases and J lost 6, with 6 bases in between. This CDR3 is 12 amino acids long. In DNA, the CDR3 is TGCAGTGCTAGAGAGGCGTTTCAGCCCCAGCATTTT. The encoded protein is CSAREAFQPQHF.

This rearrangement joins TRBV19 to TRBJ1-5; TRBD1 matches 7 bases. The CDR3 contains 14 residues. V lost 8 bases, J lost 2 bases, and 6 bases stayed unmatched. The germline V gene has CDR1 LNHDA and CDR2 SQIVND (reference sequence). This CDR3 is CASWDSLGNQPQHF. DNA of the CDR3: TGTGCCAGTTGGGACAGCCTGGGCAATCAGCCCCAGCATTTT.

V and J are TRBV5-8 and TRBJ2-1; 10 nucleotides match TRBD2. V was clipped by 1 base and J by 6 bases; unmatched bases: 1. Germline V CDR1 and CDR2: SGHTS, YDEGEE. The CDR3 is 14 amino acids. This CDR3 is CASSLTSGINEQFF. The CDR3 nucleotides read TGTGCCAGCAGCTTGACTAGCGGGATCAATGAGCAGTTCTTC.

This chain links TRBV10-3 with TRBJ2-7; D gene ambiguous. Trimming left V 6 bases short and J 2 bases short, with 20 bases between. The CDR3 length is 16 residues. Germline assignment: CDR1 ENHRY and CDR2 SYGVKD. CDR3 DNA sequence: TGTGCCATCAGCACATCAGACACCCGAAGAACCTACGAGCAGTACTTC. It translates to CAISTSDTRRTYEQYF.

Note on this clonotype: Its ends do not fully match the called genes, so a read error is possible. This rearrangement joins TRBV11-2 to TRBJ2-7; 8 nucleotides line up with TRBD1. Germline-derived CDR1 and CDR2 are SGHAT and FQNNGV. CDR3 length equals 14 residues. The chain's CDR3 is CASSRDRHSDEQYF. CDR3 DNA: TGTGCCAGCAGCCGGGACAGGCACTCCGACGAGCAGTACTTC. Looking up the rest from reference TRBV11-2 and TRBJ2-7 gives the full variable domain: EAGVAQSPRYKIIEKRQSVAFWCNPISGHATLYWYQQILGQGPKLLIQFQNNGVVDDSQLPKDRFSAERLKGVDSTLKIQPAKLEDSAVYLCASSRDRHSDEQYFGPGTRLTVT.

The CDR3 region has the DNA TGTGCCACCAGTGAGAGAGTTAATCAGCCCCAGCATTTT. This gives the protein CATSERVNQPQHF. The chain has TRBV24-1 and TRBJ1-5; D not certain. Germline values: CDR1 KGHDR, CDR2 SFDVKD. The CDR3 consists of 13 residues. Trimming cost V 4 bases and J 4 bases, with 7 bases left between them.

This clonotype came up a few times. The chain combines TRBV3-1 with TRBJ1-1; D perhaps matches TRBD1 (6 bases). This CDR3 has 11 residues. V was cut by 6 bases and J by 8 bases, with 10 bases left in between. CDR1 and CDR2 (germline): LGHDT, YNNKEL (reference sequence). The CDR3 spells CASRLDREAFF. For the CDR3, the DNA is TGTGCCAGCAGGCTGGACAGAGAAGCTTTCTTT.

The table lists this clonotype with a few counts. The rearrangement links TRBV3-1 to TRBJ2-5; D ambiguous. From germline, CDR1 is LGHDT and CDR2 YNNKEL (reference sequence). Deletions cut 1 base from V and 3 bases from J, with 6 bases between. The CDR3 extends over 13 amino acids. The CDR3 DNA sequence: TGTGCCAGCAGCCAAGGAAAAAAAGAGACCCAGTACTTC. Translated, it gives CASSQGKKETQYF.

As to this clonotype: In this CDR3 the conserved last residue, phenylalanine or tryptophan, is missing, so a read error is likely. The rearrangement uses TRBV5-1 and TRBJ2-6; no clear D. The CDR3 sequence is 16 residues long. The germline gives CDR1 SGHRS, CDR2 YFSETQ. V lost 0 bases to trimming and J lost 2 bases, with 9 bases between them. CDR3: CASSLAVDPGANVLTL. In DNA, the CDR3 is TGCGCCAGCAGCTTGGCGGTGGATCCTGGGGCCAACGTCCTGACTTTA.

V gene TRBV24-1 combines with J gene TRBJ2-2; 11 positions match TRBD2. This CDR3 is 17 amino acids long. V was pared by 4 bases and J by 0 bases, with 3 bases of the junction left unmatched. CDR1 and CDR2 from the germline V gene are KGHDR and SFDVKD. As DNA, the CDR3 is TGTGCCACCAGTGAGCTTAGCGGGGGGGCGAACACCGGGGAGCTGTTTTTT. Translating gives CATSELSGGANTGELFF.

This clonotype was counted once. The J gene is TRBJ2-3, the V gene TRBV9; D not certain. CDR1 and CDR2 (germline): SGDLS, YYNGEE. Trimming removed 0 bases from V and 2 bases from J, with 10 bases in between. The CDR3 contains 15 residues. CDR3 sequence: CASSVGAGDTDTQYF. CDR3 DNA: TGTGCCAGCAGCGTAGGCGCCGGAGACACAGATACGCAGTATTTT.